These 31 T cell receptor beta chains were sequenced from one sample in a study of T cell repertoires in cytomegalovirus infection. TCRdb re-derived calls from the reads in MiXCR, one entry per CDR3 protein. The sample carries about 830,000 distinct CDR3 sequences, 32% recorded once. Their cognate antigens are unknown. Sequenced here: cultured CD8+ T cells from PBMCs, sampled from culture after CMV antigen stimulation. The source of these receptors is a human donor in good health (CMV status not recorded). Some clones in this sample may be carry-over from other donors' samples.

The V and J genes are TRBV5-4 and TRBJ1-6; D perhaps matches TRBD1 (6 bases). CDR3 length: 13 amino acids. Germline V lookup: CDR1 SGHNT, CDR2 YYREEE (reference sequence). Trimming removed 2 bases from V and 8 bases from J, with 8 bases in between. CDR3 sequence: CASSFWTDSPLHF. CDR3 nucleotides: TGTGCCAGCAGCTTTTGGACAGATTCACCCCTCCACTTT.

The rearrangement joins TRBV2 to TRBJ2-3; no reliable D call. The V end was cut by 8 bases, the J end by 2 bases, with 11 bases between. The germline V gene encodes CDR1 SNHLY and CDR2 FYNNEI. The CDR3 sequence is 13 residues long. CDR3 protein: CASSVDPTDTQYF. CDR3 DNA: TGTGCCAGCTCTGTCGACCCCACAGATACGCAGTATTTT.

This clonotype occurred a few times. The rearrangement uses TRBV27 and TRBJ1-1, with TRBD1 as a possible D gene (6 bases). CDR1 MNHEY and CDR2 SMNVEV come from the germline V gene (reference sequence). The CDR3 loop spans 20 amino acids. The V end lost 4 bases, the J end lost 1 base, and 28 bases lay between the germline ends. The CDR3: CASSSRRYPVAGETNTEAFF. The CDR3 DNA sequence: TGTGCCAGCAGTTCCCGCCGTTACCCCGTGGCAGGGGAAACGAACACTGAAGCTTTCTTT.

A few counts support this clonotype. The gene calls are TRBV19 and TRBJ2-1; a weak D match, TRBD2 (5 bases). The V and J ends lost 3 bases and 0 bases respectively, with 12 bases between them. CDR1 and CDR2 from the germline V gene are LNHDA and SQIVND (reference sequence). This CDR3 region has 16 residues. CDR3 in DNA: TGTGCCAGTAGTATTGAGGGCCCAAGCTCCTACAATGAGCAGTTCTTC. Protein: CASSIEGPSSYNEQFF.

The rearrangement joins TRBV9 to TRBJ2-2; D gene ambiguous. The CDR3 runs 16 residues. V shed 4 bases and J shed 0 bases, with 13 bases lying between them. Germline V lookup: CDR1 SGDLS, CDR2 YYNGEE. CDR3: CASSPRPRTNTGELFF. The CDR3 coding sequence is TGTGCCAGCAGCCCCCGACCCAGAACGAACACCGGGGAGCTGTTTTTT.

This clonotype showed up just a few times. Given a far larger clone just one base away, this is likely a sequencing read error. The V gene is TRBV7-9, the J gene TRBJ1-1; D call uncertain. V lost 1 base, J lost 8 bases, and 5 bases lay in between. This CDR3 has 11 amino acids. Germline lookup yields CDR1 SEHNR and CDR2 FQNEAQ (reference sequence). CDR3 sequence: CASSLEGEAFF. DNA of the CDR3: TGTGCCAGCAGCTTAGAGGGAGAAGCTTTCTTT.

V gene TRBV25-1 combines with J gene TRBJ1-2; a possible D gene is TRBD1 (6 bases). Germline V gives CDR1 MGHDK, CDR2 SYGVNS. Trimming took 4 bases from V and 0 from J, leaving 12 bases between them. CDR3 length: 15 residues. In nucleotides, the CDR3 is TGTGCCAGCAGTGGAAACAGGGTCTCTAACTATGGCTACACCTTC. Its translation is CASSGNRVSNYGYTF.

This clonotype was observed a handful of times. The rearrangement links TRBV20-1 to TRBJ2-1, with D maybe TRBD1 (5 bases). Trimming took off 0 bases at V and 9 bases at J, with 9 bases between the two ends. CDR1 and CDR2 (germline): DFQATT, SNEGSKA (reference sequence). The CDR3 sequence is 12 residues long. The CDR3 nucleotides read TGCAGTGCTAGAGACATAGGGGCTGAGCAGTTCTTC. Residues: CSARDIGAEQFF.

Remarks on this clonotype: Since a much larger clone is just one base distant, this may be a read error. The conserved final phenylalanine or tryptophan is absent from the CDR3, which likely points to a read error. CDR3 loop: CASSQGGYHTGELFL. The CDR3 DNA reads as TGTGCCAGCAGCCAAGGAGGCTACCACACCGGGGAGCTGTTTCTT. J is TRBJ2-2 and V is TRBV3-1, with D unclear. Trimming stripped 1 base from V and 3 bases from J, with 9 bases between. Germline V gene data show CDR1 as LGHDT and CDR2 as YNNKEL (reference sequence). The length of the CDR3 is 15 residues.

V usage is TRBV28 and J usage is TRBJ1-5; TRBD1 aligns across 8 bases. Per germline, CDR1 MDHEN and CDR2 SYDVKM. The CDR3 loop spans 16 amino acids. Trimming took 4 bases from V and 3 from J; bases not matched to a gene: 8. CDR3 region: CASSSLTGVDNQPQHF. In DNA form, the CDR3 reads TGTGCCAGCAGTTCCCTGACAGGGGTTGACAATCAGCCCCAGCATTTT. The variable domain in full, with the rest retrieved from reference TRBV28 and TRBJ1-5, is DVKVTQSSRYLVKRTGEKVFLECVQDMDHENMFWYRQDPGLGLRLIYFSYDVKMKEKGDIPEGYSVSREKKERFSLILESASTNQTSMYLCASSSLTGVDNQPQHFGDGTRLSIL.

V is TRBV12-5 and J is TRBJ2-5, with TRBD2 matching over 7 bases. J lost 5 bases, V lost 6 bases, and 9 bases had no gene match. This CDR3 has 14 amino acids. Germline lookup yields CDR1 LGHNT and CDR2 FRNRAP. The chain's CDR3 is CASGSGLGTETQYF. DNA for the CDR3: TGTGCTAGTGGCTCCGGACTAGGGACGGAGACCCAGTACTTC.

V and J are TRBV10-3 and TRBJ1-1; D might be TRBD1 (6 bases). Trimming pared 6 bases from V and 3 bases from J, leaving 20 bases between. This CDR3 region has 16 residues. Germline V CDR1 and CDR2: ENHRY, SYGVKD. DNA for the CDR3: TGTGCCATCAGGGGGGACACGGCCATGGGTTACACTGAAGCTTTCTTT. It yields the protein CAIRGDTAMGYTEAFF.

The chain couples TRBV7-6 to TRBJ1-5, with D perhaps TRBD1 (5 bases). This CDR3 region has 16 residues. Trimming stripped 1 base from V and 0 bases from J, with 10 bases between. CDR1 SGHVS and CDR2 FNYEAQ come from the germline V gene. The CDR3 region has the DNA TGTGCCAGCAGCTTAGGACAGTCCCTTAGCAATCAGCCCCAGCATTTT. Translation gives CASSLGQSLSNQPQHF.

This clonotype came up a few times. The chain employs TRBV2 and TRBJ2-1; D may be TRBD2 (6 bases). Trimming shortened V by 4 bases and J by 6 bases, and 10 bases separated the two germline ends. The germline V gene has CDR1 SNHLY and CDR2 FYNNEI. The CDR3 runs 13 residues. CDR3 loop: CASSASGGNEQFF. The CDR3 bases are TGTGCCAGCAGTGCCTCCGGGGGCAATGAGCAGTTCTTC.

This rearrangement joins TRBV20-1 to TRBJ1-1, with 8 bases fitting TRBD1. The V segment lost 1 base and the J segment 4 bases; nucleotides outside the gene matches: 17. The CDR3 totals 18 residues. Germline V gives CDR1 DFQATT, CDR2 SNEGSKA (reference sequence). The CDR3 DNA sequence: TGCAGTGCTAGAGGAGAAGATACTCAGGGGGCGGTTGGCACTGAAGCTTTCTTT. The encoded protein is CSARGEDTQGAVGTEAFF.

The CDR3 coding sequence is TGTGCCAGTAGTATCCTCAGGGAACCCCTGATATCTGGGGCCAACGTCCTGACTTTC. Amino acid sequence: CASSILREPLISGANVLTF. The chain couples TRBV19 to TRBJ2-6, with TRBD1 as a possible D gene (5 bases). Trimming removed 3 bases from V and 1 base from J, with 19 bases in between. This CDR3 spans 19 amino acids. The germline CDR1 and CDR2 sequences are LNHDA and SQIVND (reference sequence).

Only a few counts were recorded for this clonotype. J is TRBJ2-1 and V is TRBV12-5, with 7 bases matching TRBD1. Germline V lookup: CDR1 LGHNT, CDR2 FRNRAP. V was clipped by 0 bases and J by 7 bases; unmatched bases: 0. CDR3 length: 13 amino acids. The CDR3 region is CASGLVQGNEQFF. The CDR3 DNA reads as TGTGCTAGTGGTTTGGTACAGGGGAATGAGCAGTTCTTC.

This clonotype was observed a few times. The V gene is TRBV5-6, the J gene TRBJ1-2; D is ambiguous. V dropped 0 bases and J dropped 7 bases, with 22 bases sitting between them. The CDR3 length is 17 residues. Germline-derived CDR1 and CDR2 are SGHDT and YYEEEE. CDR3 in amino acids: CASSLAIGIGLSRGYTF. The DNA for the CDR3 is TGTGCCAGCAGCTTGGCCATCGGGATCGGTCTTAGTCGTGGCTACACCTTC.

This clonotype was detected many times. This chain links TRBV10-2 with TRBJ1-2, with 10 bases that match TRBD1. With V trimmed by 3 bases and J by 8 bases, 6 bases remained unmatched. This CDR3 is 14 amino acids long. Looked up from germline, CDR1 is WSHSY and CDR2 is SAAADI. The CDR3 DNA sequence: TGCGCCAGCAGTGACCTGGACAGGGGGGAAGGCTACACCTTC. Encoded protein: CASSDLDRGEGYTF.

This rearrangement joins TRBV5-4 to TRBJ2-2; D remains unclear. V gave up 10 bases and J gave up 4 bases, with 11 bases separating them. CDR1 SGHNT and CDR2 YYREEE come from the germline V gene (reference sequence). This CDR3 contains 12 residues. The CDR3 sequence is CAGGRSTGELFF. The CDR3 DNA follows: TGTGCCGGCGGCAGAAGCACCGGGGAGCTGTTTTTT.

This clonotype has a handful of counts. The gene calls are TRBV3-1 and TRBJ1-1, with D unclear. The CDR3 is 14 amino acids. Germline CDR1 LGHDT, CDR2 YNNKEL (reference sequence). Trimming took 0 bases from V and 3 from J, leaving 8 bases between them. CDR3 loop: CASSQEGTYTEAFF. In nucleotides, the CDR3 is TGTGCCAGCAGCCAAGAGGGAACTTACACTGAAGCTTTCTTT. The full variable domain, rest sourced from reference TRBV3-1 and TRBJ1-1, is DTAVSQTPKYLVTQMGNDKSIKCEQNLGHDTMYWYKQDSKKFLKIMFSYNNKELIINETVPNRFSPKSPDKAHLNLHINSLELGDSAVYFCASSQEGTYTEAFFGQGTRLTVV.

The rearrangement links TRBV6-5 to TRBJ2-7, with 8 bases identical to TRBD1. The V gene's germline CDR1 is MNHEY and CDR2 SVGAGI. The junction had 3 bases not matched to a gene; V was cut back by 4 bases and J by 1 base. This CDR3 has 14 amino acids. The CDR3, as DNA: TGTGCCAGCAGTTTCAGGGGGCAGTCCTACGAGCAGTACTTC. As protein: CASSFRGQSYEQYF.

This clonotype was found once. The chain uses TRBV20-1 and TRBJ2-3; D possibly corresponds to TRBD2 (6 bases). Germline loops: CDR1 DFQATT, CDR2 SNEGSKA (reference sequence). This CDR3 is 16 amino acids long. Trimming left V 5 bases short and J 2 bases short, with 20 bases between. The DNA for the CDR3 is TGCAGTGCTTTTTCCCTCGGCGGGGCAGACACAGATACGCAGTATTTT. This encodes CSAFSLGGADTDTQYF.

The chain is built from TRBV15 and TRBJ2-2; TRBD1 agrees at 9 bases. V lost 0 bases, J lost 4 bases, and 6 bases stayed unmatched. The CDR3 runs to 17 residues. Germline CDR1 is LNHNV and CDR2 is YYDKDF (reference sequence). The CDR3 spells CATSREGQGLSTGELFF. The CDR3 DNA reads TGTGCCACCAGCAGAGAAGGACAGGGGTTGAGCACCGGGGAGCTGTTTTTT.

This clonotype was counted ten times or more. One end of the junction is discordant with germline, which a read error may explain. The V and J genes are TRBV5-1 and TRBJ1-2, with 10 bases identical to TRBD1. The CDR3 spans 14 residues. In germline, CDR1 is SGHRS, CDR2 YFSETQ. CDR3 sequence: CASSWDRGNYGYTF. The CDR3 bases are TGTGCCAGCAGCTGGGACAGGGGCAACTATGGCTACACCTTC.

This clonotype has just a few counts. V is TRBV6-2 or TRBV6-3 and J is TRBJ2-1; the D gene could be TRBD1 or TRBD2 (5 bases each). This CDR3 region has 15 residues. V lost 4 bases and J 10 bases, leaving 20 bases between the germline ends. Germline CDR1 reads MNHEY; CDR2 reads SVGEGT. The CDR3 loop reads CASSSGTTGKGEQFF. CDR3 nucleotides: TGTGCCAGCAGTTCCGGGACGACGGGTAAGGGGGAGCAGTTCTTC.

This chain joins TRBV6-2 or TRBV6-3 and TRBJ2-1; TRBD1 matches at 8 bases. The germline V gene has CDR1 MNHEY and CDR2 SVGEGT. CDR3 size: 14 residues. V lost 8 bases, J lost 7 bases, and 10 bases stayed unmatched. The CDR3 coding sequence is TGTGCCAGCGTTGCCGGGACAGGTGTAAATGAGCAGTTCTTC. Translating it yields CASVAGTGVNEQFF.

This clonotype appeared many times. The chain is built from TRBV7-2 and TRBJ2-3; D gene ambiguous. The germline V gene has CDR1 SGHTA and CDR2 FQGNSA. This CDR3 is 15 amino acids long. Trimming cost V 1 base and J 3 bases, with 11 bases left between them. Here the CDR3 reads CASSLVPLGTDTQYF. The CDR3 nucleotides read TGTGCCAGCAGCTTAGTCCCGTTGGGGACAGATACGCAGTATTTT.

The rearrangement uses TRBV27 and TRBJ2-4, with D perhaps TRBD2 (7 bases). In germline, CDR1 is MNHEY, CDR2 SMNVEV (reference sequence). CDR3 size: 12 residues. The V gene lost 5 bases and the J gene lost 12 bases, with 14 bases spanning the gap. The CDR3 DNA reads TGTGCCAGCAGTACAGGGAGGGGAGATCAGTACTTC. Translation gives CASSTGRGDQYF.

The J gene is TRBJ1-2, the V gene TRBV12-5; D remains ambiguous. This CDR3 comprises 14 residues. V lost 5 bases and J 4 bases, leaving 14 bases between the germline ends. Germline CDR1 LGHNT, CDR2 FRNRAP. As DNA, the CDR3 is TGTGCTAGTGGTCCAGACATGGCTGTCTATGGCTACACCTTC. As protein: CASGPDMAVYGYTF.

This chain uses TRBV15 with TRBJ2-2; no firm D call. The CDR3 is 14 residues long. The V end lost 4 bases, the J end lost 7 bases, and 13 bases lay between the germline ends. CDR1 LNHNV and CDR2 YYDKDF come from the germline V gene (reference sequence). The CDR3 protein is CATSIPHVGGELFF. The CDR3 DNA follows: TGTGCCACCAGCATACCCCATGTAGGCGGGGAGCTGTTTTTT.